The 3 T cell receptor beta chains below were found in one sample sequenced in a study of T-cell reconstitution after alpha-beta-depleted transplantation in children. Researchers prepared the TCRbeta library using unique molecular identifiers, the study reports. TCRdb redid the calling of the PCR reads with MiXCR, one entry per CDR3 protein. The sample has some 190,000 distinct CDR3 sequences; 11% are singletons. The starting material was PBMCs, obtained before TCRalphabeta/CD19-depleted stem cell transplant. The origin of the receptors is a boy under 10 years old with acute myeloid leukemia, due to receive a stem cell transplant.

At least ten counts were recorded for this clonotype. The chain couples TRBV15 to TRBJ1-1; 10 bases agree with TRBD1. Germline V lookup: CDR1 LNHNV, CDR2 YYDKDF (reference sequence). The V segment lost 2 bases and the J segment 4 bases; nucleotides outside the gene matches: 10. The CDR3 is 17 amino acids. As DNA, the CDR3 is TGTGCCACCAGCAGAAGGAAGACAGGGGGCCGGGGCACTGAAGCTTTCTTT. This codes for CATSRRKTGGRGTEAFF.

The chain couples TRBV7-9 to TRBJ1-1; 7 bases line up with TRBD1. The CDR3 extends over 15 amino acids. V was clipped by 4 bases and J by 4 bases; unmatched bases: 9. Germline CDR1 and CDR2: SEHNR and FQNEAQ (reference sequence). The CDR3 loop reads CASSSLKGAATEAFF. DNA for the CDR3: TGTGCCAGCAGCTCCCTGAAGGGGGCGGCCACTGAAGCTTTCTTT.

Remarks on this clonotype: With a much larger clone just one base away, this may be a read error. CDR3 amino acids: CASSLGRSCTDTQYF. CDR3 coding DNA: TGTGCCAGCAGCTTAGGACGGTCCTGCACAGATACGCAGTATTTT. The V gene is TRBV7-9, the J gene TRBJ2-3; no definite D call. The germline V and J ends were trimmed by 1 base and 1 base, with 9 bases remaining between them. The CDR3 loop spans 15 amino acids. CDR1 and CDR2 (germline): SEHNR, FQNEAQ (reference sequence).